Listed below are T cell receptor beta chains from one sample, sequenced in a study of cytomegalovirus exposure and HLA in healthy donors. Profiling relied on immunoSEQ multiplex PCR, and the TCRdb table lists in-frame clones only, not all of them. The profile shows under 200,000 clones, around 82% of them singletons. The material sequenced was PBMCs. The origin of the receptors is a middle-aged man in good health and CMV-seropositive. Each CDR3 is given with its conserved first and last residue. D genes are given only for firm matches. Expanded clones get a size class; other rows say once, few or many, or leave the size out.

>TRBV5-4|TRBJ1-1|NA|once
TGTGCCAGCAGCCCGGGTGGGAACACTGAAGCTTTCTTT
CASSPGGNTEAFF
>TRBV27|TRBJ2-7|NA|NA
TGTGCCAGCAGTTGGAGACTGGAATCCTACGAGCAGTACTTC
CASSWRLESYEQYF
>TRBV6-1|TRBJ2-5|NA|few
TGTGCCAGCAGTGATAGGGGGGAGACCCAGTACTTC
CASSDRGETQYF
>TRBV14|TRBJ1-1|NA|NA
TGTGCCAGCAGACTGACAGGAAACACTGAAGCTTTCTTT
CASRLTGNTEAFF
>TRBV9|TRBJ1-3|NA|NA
TGTGCCAGCAGCGCCCCGACAGGACCGGGGGGAAACACCATATATTTT
CASSAPTGPGGNTIYF
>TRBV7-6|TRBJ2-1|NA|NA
TGTGCCAGCAGCTTAAGGGGGGCTAGCGGAACCAATGAGCAGTTCTTC
CASSLRGASGTNEQFF
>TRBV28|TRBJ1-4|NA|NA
TGTGCCAGCTGCAAGGGGGGGGGTTGGGAAAAACTGTTTTTT
CASCKGGGWEKLFF
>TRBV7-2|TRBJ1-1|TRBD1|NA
TGTGCCAGCAGCTCGGGACAGGACACTGAAGCTTTCTTT
CASSSGQDTEAFF
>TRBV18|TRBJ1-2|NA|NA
TGTGCCAGCTCACCACCTCAGGGTCTTGGCTACACCTTC
CASSPPQGLGYTF
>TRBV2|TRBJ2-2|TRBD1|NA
TGTGCCAGCAGAGGCGCAACAGGGGACGACGGGGAGCTGTTTTTT
CASRGATGDDGELFF
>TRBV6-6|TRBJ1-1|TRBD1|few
TGTGCCATGCTGCACCCCGGGACAGGGGGTATCGCTGAAGCTTTCTTT
CAMLHPGTGGIAEAFF
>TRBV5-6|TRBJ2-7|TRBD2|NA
TGTGCCAGCAGCTTGTTCGGGGGGAACGAGCAGTACTTC
CASSLFGGNEQYF
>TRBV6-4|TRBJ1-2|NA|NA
TGTGCCAGCAGTGATGGGAGTCAGAATGGCTACACCTTC
CASSDGSQNGYTF
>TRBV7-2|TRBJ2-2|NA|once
TGTGCCAGCCGCTGGAGCACGAACACCGGGGAGCTGTTTTTT
CASRWSTNTGELFF
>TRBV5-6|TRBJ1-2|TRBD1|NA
TGTGCCAGCAGCTGGAGGGACAGAAAAAACTATGGCTACACCTTC
CASSWRDRKNYGYTF
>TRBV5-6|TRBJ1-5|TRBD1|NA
TGTGCCAGCAGCCTCGGACAGGCCCGACAGCCCCAGCATTTT
CASSLGQARQPQHF
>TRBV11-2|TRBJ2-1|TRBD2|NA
TGTGCCAGCAGCTCTCCGGGACTAGCGGCTAATGAGCAGTTCTTC
CASSSPGLAANEQFF
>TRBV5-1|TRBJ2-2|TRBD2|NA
TGCGCCAGCAGCCTGAGACTAGCGGGAACGAACACCGGGGAGCTGTTTTTT
CASSLRLAGTNTGELFF
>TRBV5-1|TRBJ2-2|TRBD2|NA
TGCGCCAGCAGCATCCTAGCGGGAGGTAACACCGGGGAGCTGTTTTTT
CASSILAGGNTGELFF
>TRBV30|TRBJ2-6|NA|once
TGTGCCTGGAGGAAGGGAATCTCTGGGGCCAACGGCCTGACTTTC
CAWRKGISGANGLTF
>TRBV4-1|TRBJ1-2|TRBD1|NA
TGCGCCAGCAGCCAACCGGGACAGGGGATCGGTGGCTACACCTTC
CASSQPGQGIGGYTF
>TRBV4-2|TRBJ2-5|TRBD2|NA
TGTGCCAGCAGCCTGGGACTAGCGGAAGCCTTCCAAGAGACCCAGTACTTC
CASSLGLAEAFQETQYF
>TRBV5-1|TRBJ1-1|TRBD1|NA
TGCGCCAGCAGCTTGTATGGGACAGGGGCGTCTGAAGCTTTCTTT
CASSLYGTGASEAFF
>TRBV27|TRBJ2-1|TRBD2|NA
TGTGCCAGCAGTTTATTTCGCGGGGGCTACAATGAGCAGTTCTTC
CASSLFRGGYNEQFF
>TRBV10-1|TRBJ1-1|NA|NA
TGCGCCAGCAGTGTACGGGAGGGGACTGAAGCTTTCTTT
CASSVREGTEAFF
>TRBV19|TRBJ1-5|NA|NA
TGTGCCAGTACCAGGGCGGGGACTAGCAATCAGCCCCAGCATTTT
CASTRAGTSNQPQHF
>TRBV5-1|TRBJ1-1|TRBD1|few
TGCGCCAGCAGCCGGGACAGCGTTTCCACTGAAGCTTTCTTT
CASSRDSVSTEAFF
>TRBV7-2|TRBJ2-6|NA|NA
TGTGCCAGCAGCTTTGGACAAATAAACTCTGGGGCCAACGTCCTGACTTTC
CASSFGQINSGANVLTF
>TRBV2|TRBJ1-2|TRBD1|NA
TGTGCCAGCAGATTACAGGGGTTTGAGGGCTACACCTTC
CASRLQGFEGYTF
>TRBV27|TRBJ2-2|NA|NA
TGTGCCAGCAGTTTAATAGCCGGGGAGCTGTTTTTT
CASSLIAGELFF
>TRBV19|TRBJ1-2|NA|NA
TGTGCCAGTAGTATGGGGAGGGCCTCGAATTCCTATGGCTACACCTTC
CASSMGRASNSYGYTF
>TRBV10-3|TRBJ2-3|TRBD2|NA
TGTGCCATCAGCGGGACTAGCGGAACCACAGATACGCAGTATTTT
CAISGTSGTTDTQYF
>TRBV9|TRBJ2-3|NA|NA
TGTGCCAGCAGCGTGGCGGGACAGTACACAGATACGCAGTATTTT
CASSVAGQYTDTQYF
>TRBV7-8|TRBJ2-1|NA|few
TGTGCCAGCAACAAATATTGGACAGACCCTAAGCAGTTCTTC
CASNKYWTDPKQFF
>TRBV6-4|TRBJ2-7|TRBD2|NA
TGTGCCAGCAGTGATGGGACTAGCGTCACCTACGAGCAGTACTTC
CASSDGTSVTYEQYF
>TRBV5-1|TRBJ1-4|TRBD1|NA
TGCGCCAGCAGCAAGGGACAGGGGGCTGAAAAACTGTTTTTT
CASSKGQGAEKLFF
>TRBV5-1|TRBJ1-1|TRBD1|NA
TGCGCCAGCAGCTTGGCGGGACAGGGGGCCTTCACTGAAGCTTTCTTT
CASSLAGQGAFTEAFF
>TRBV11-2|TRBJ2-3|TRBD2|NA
TGTGCCAGCAGCCAAAGCGGGAGGGCCGCAGATACGCAGTATTTT
CASSQSGRAADTQYF
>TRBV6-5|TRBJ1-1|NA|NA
TGTGCCAGCAGTCCCCCACAGCAGACTGAAGCTTTCTTT
CASSPPQQTEAFF
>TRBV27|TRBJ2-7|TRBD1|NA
TGTGCCAGCAGTGGAAGGACAGGGGGAGCCTACGAGCAGTACTTC
CASSGRTGGAYEQYF
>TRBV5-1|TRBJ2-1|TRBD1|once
TGCGCCAGCAGCCCTATTTTTGTGACAGGGAGTTACAATGAGCAGTTCTTC
CASSPIFVTGSYNEQFF
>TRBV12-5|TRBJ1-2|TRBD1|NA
TGTGCTAGTGGTAACGACAGGGGATCCGATGGCTACACCTTC
CASGNDRGSDGYTF
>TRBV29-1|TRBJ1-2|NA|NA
TGCAGCGCTGAGGTTTGGAGCTATGGCTACACCTTC
CSAEVWSYGYTF
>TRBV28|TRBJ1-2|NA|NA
TGTGCCGCACTACGACCTGCTGACTATGGCTACACCTTC
CAALRPADYGYTF
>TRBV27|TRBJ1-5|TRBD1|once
TGTGCCAGCAAAGGGACAGGGGGAAATCAGCCCCAGCATTTT
CASKGTGGNQPQHF
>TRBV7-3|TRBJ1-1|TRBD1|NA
TGTGCCAGCAGCTTATCGACAGGGGCTGAAGCTTTCTTT
CASSLSTGAEAFF
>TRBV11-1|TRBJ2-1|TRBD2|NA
TGTGCCAGCAGCCTGGAAGCTAGCGGGAGGATCGATGAGCAGTTCTTC
CASSLEASGRIDEQFF